The 25 T cell receptor beta chains listed next were all sequenced from one sample in a study of cytomegalovirus exposure and HLA in healthy donors (dated by TCRdb to the late 2010s). Library prep was done by the immunoSEQ multiplex PCR assay. TCRdb provides this immuneACCESS table in a form limited to in-frame rearrangements. Some clones are lacking; in checked studies, under half of them reflect an unresolved V gene, and why the rest are absent is not known. Present in this sample are about 130,000 clones, roughly 89% of which were seen just once. The ten largest account for about 8.2% of the sample. The specimen sequenced was PBMCs. Source of these receptors: a woman aged 18 to 35 in good health and CMV-seropositive.

In its sample, this clone was seen a few times. The gene calls are TRBV4-2 and TRBJ2-2; maybe TRBD2 (6 bases). Per germline, CDR1 LGHNA and CDR2 YNFKEQ. The CDR3 totals 17 residues. Trimming removed 1 base from V and 1 base from J, with 13 bases in between. CDR3 residues: CASSQGVGTQNTGELFF. The CDR3 region has the DNA TGTGCCAGCAGCCAAGGGGTTGGGACTCAGAACACCGGGGAGCTGTTTTTT.

This clone appeared a single time. The rearrangement joins TRBV12-5 to TRBJ1-6, with 7 bases that match TRBD1. The germline V gene has CDR1 LGHNT and CDR2 FRNRAP. The CDR3 is 15 residues long. V shed 6 bases and J 7 bases; nucleotides not matched to a gene: 9. CDR3 sequence (DNA): TGTGCTAGTGGAACGGGGGACAGTCTCAATTCACCCCTCCACTTT. Its translation is CASGTGDSLNSPLHF.

The chain is built from TRBV9 and TRBJ1-1; TRBD1 aligns across 9 bases. The junction had 6 bases not matched to a gene; V was cut back by 4 bases and J by 2 bases. The CDR3 extends over 15 amino acids. Germline lookup yields CDR1 SGDLS and CDR2 YYNGEE. CDR3 loop: CASSSQGALNTEAFF. CDR3 in DNA: TGTGCCAGCAGCTCACAGGGGGCCCTTAACACTGAAGCTTTCTTT. Drawing the rest from reference TRBV9 and TRBJ1-1, the complete variable domain is DSGVTQTPKHLITATGQRVTLRCSPRSGDLSVYWYQQSLDQGLQFLIQYYNGEERAKGNILERFSAQQFPDLHSELNLSSLELGDSALYFCASSSQGALNTEAFFGQGTRLTVV.

This rearrangement joins TRBV18 to TRBJ2-3; TRBD2 agrees at 10 bases. The CDR3 spans 15 residues. Trimming cost V 5 bases and J 1 base; bases outside gene matches: 3. Per germline, CDR1 KGHSH and CDR2 LQKENI. The CDR3 sequence is CASSTLAGGTDTQYF. For the CDR3, the DNA is TGTGCCAGCTCAACCCTAGCGGGGGGCACAGATACGCAGTATTTT.

On this clone: Other DNA sequences of this sample code for an identical CDR3. The CDR3 sequence is CAISEGGARETQYF. CDR3 DNA sequence: TGTGCCATCAGTGAAGGGGGGGCCAGGGAGACCCAGTACTTC. The chain employs TRBV10-3 and TRBJ2-5, with D perhaps TRBD2 (7 bases). The CDR3 covers 14 residues. V was cut by 3 bases and J by 5 bases, with 13 bases left in between. Germline V gene lookup returns CDR1 ENHRY and CDR2 SYGVKD.

The V and J genes are TRBV11-2 and TRBJ2-2; a weak D match, TRBD2 (5 bases). This CDR3 is built from 13 residues. V lost 4 bases, J lost 6 bases, and 9 bases lay in between. Looked up from germline, CDR1 is SGHAT and CDR2 is FQNNGV. The CDR3 here is CASSSRDPGELFF. The CDR3 nucleotides are TGTGCCAGCAGCTCGAGGGATCCCGGGGAGCTGTTTTTT.

V usage is TRBV30 and J usage is TRBJ2-1; 8 positions agree with TRBD2. This CDR3 has 15 residues. V lost 0 bases and J lost 4; bases outside the gene matches: 5. Germline V gene data show CDR1 as GTSNPN and CDR2 as SVGIG (reference sequence). CDR3 region: CAWSVTAGGYNEQFF. In DNA form, the CDR3 reads TGTGCCTGGAGTGTAACGGCGGGGGGATACAATGAGCAGTTCTTC.

This clone was recorded a few times. The chain combines TRBV2 with TRBJ1-6, with D possibly matching TRBD1 (5 bases). Trimming left V 5 bases short and J 4 bases short, with 9 bases between. The CDR3 length is 14 residues. The germline V gene has CDR1 SNHLY and CDR2 FYNNEI. CDR3 amino acids: CASSPDRYNSPLHF. In nucleotides, the CDR3 is TGTGCCAGCAGTCCCGACAGATATAATTCACCCCTCCACTTT.

The gene calls are TRBV7-3 and TRBJ2-2; 8 positions agree with TRBD1. The CDR3 runs to 12 residues. Germline-derived CDR1 and CDR2 are SGHTA and FQGTGA. V was pared by 8 bases and J by 6 bases, with 2 bases of the junction left unmatched. The CDR3 coding sequence is TGTGCCAGCGGACAGGGTCCCGGGGAGCTGTTTTTT. Translating it yields CASGQGPGELFF.

The chain has TRBV6-5 and TRBJ2-7; tentative D call: TRBD2 (5 bases). The CDR3 loop spans 14 amino acids. V lost 4 bases to trimming and J lost 2 bases, with 12 bases between them. Per germline, CDR1 MNHEY and CDR2 SVGAGI. CDR3 region: CASSFAGRTYEQYF. The CDR3 bases are TGTGCCAGCAGTTTCGCGGGCCGAACCTACGAGCAGTACTTC.

This rearrangement joins TRBV5-5 to TRBJ1-6; D unresolved. The CDR3 runs to 16 residues. In germline, CDR1 is SGHKS, CDR2 YYEKEE (reference sequence). V lost 2 bases to trimming and J lost 0 bases, with 9 bases between them. CDR3 in amino acids: CASSFYSSSYNSPLHF. CDR3 nucleotide sequence: TGTGCCAGCAGCTTTTACTCGAGCTCCTATAATTCACCCCTCCACTTT. The entire variable domain, with the rest obtained from reference TRBV5-5 and TRBJ1-6, is as follows: DAGVTQSPTHLIKTRGQQVTLRCSPISGHKSVSWYQQVLGQGPQFIFQYYEKEERGRGNFPDRFSARQFPNYSSELNVNALLLGDSALYLCASSFYSSSYNSPLHFGNGTRLTVT.

CDR3 nucleotides: TGTGCCAGCAGTGTTGGACAGGGGGGCTATGGCTACACCTTC. Protein product: CASSVGQGGYGYTF. The V and J genes are TRBV6-1 and TRBJ1-2; 10 nucleotides agree with TRBD1. J lost 4 bases, V lost 4 bases, and 3 bases had no gene match. The CDR3 contains 14 residues. The V gene's germline CDR1 is MNHNS and CDR2 SASEGT.

The gene calls are TRBV18 and TRBJ1-1, with D possibly TRBD1 on 6 matching bases. The germline V and J ends were trimmed by 3 bases and 3 bases, with 11 bases remaining between them. Germline V gene data show CDR1 as KGHSH and CDR2 as LQKENI. This CDR3 region has 14 residues. CDR3 amino acids: CASSPRNRDTEAFF. CDR3 nucleotide sequence: TGTGCCAGCTCACCGAGGAACAGGGACACTGAAGCTTTCTTT.

The DNA for the CDR3 is TGTGCCAGCAGTTACTCGAAAGGGGTAGGCACTGAAGCTTTCTTT. Protein sequence: CASSYSKGVGTEAFF. The chain links TRBV6-5 to TRBJ1-1; weak D call: TRBD1 (5 bases). From germline, CDR1 is MNHEY and CDR2 SVGAGI. This CDR3 comprises 15 residues. Trimming took 0 bases from V and 4 from J, leaving 12 bases between them.

The chain uses TRBV28 and TRBJ1-5, with 8 bases fitting TRBD1. Losses at the gene ends were 5 bases for V and 8 bases for J; bases not matched to a gene: 17. The V gene's germline CDR1 is MDHEN and CDR2 SYDVKM. This CDR3 is built from 17 residues. CDR3 DNA: TGTGCCAGCAGTGGGAGGGTTAGGACAGGGAGGAAAAAGCCCCAGCATTTT. Protein sequence: CASSGRVRTGRKKPQHF.

The V gene is TRBV5-1, the J gene TRBJ2-5; 11 bases agree with TRBD1. The CDR3 has 13 amino acids. Germline V gene lookup returns CDR1 SGHRS and CDR2 YFSETQ. Unmatched junction bases numbered 4, after V lost 7 bases and J lost 5 bases. The CDR3 spells CASGTGGFETQYF. CDR3 sequence (DNA): TGCGCCAGCGGGACAGGGGGGTTCGAGACCCAGTACTTC.

The chain recombines TRBV30 with TRBJ2-2; 8 positions agree with TRBD1. J gave up 4 bases and V 8 bases, and 15 bases lay outside the gene matches. Germline CDR1 GTSNPN, CDR2 SVGIG (reference sequence). This CDR3 spans 16 amino acids. The CDR3 here is CAGRIGDRSLTGELFF. The CDR3 DNA reads TGTGCCGGCCGAATCGGGGACAGGTCCCTCACCGGGGAGCTGTTTTTT.

The rearrangement uses TRBV29-1 and TRBJ1-4, with 10 bases matching TRBD1. The CDR3 is 17 amino acids. CDR1 SQVTM and CDR2 ANQGSEA come from the germline V gene. With V trimmed by 0 bases and J by 8 bases, 12 bases remained unmatched. The CDR3 DNA follows: TGCAGCGTTGAAGATGGTGGCAAGGGGACAGGGGTAGAAAAACTGTTTTTT. This codes for CSVEDGGKGTGVEKLFF.

This clone was detected many times. The chain has TRBV28 and TRBJ2-1; D remains unclear. The germline V and J ends were trimmed by 5 bases and 4 bases, with 6 bases remaining between them. CDR3 length equals 12 residues. Looked up from germline, CDR1 is MDHEN and CDR2 is SYDVKM. The CDR3 reads CASSPEYNEQFF. The CDR3 DNA reads as TGTGCCAGCAGTCCGGAGTACAATGAGCAGTTCTTC.

The chain couples TRBV18 to TRBJ1-2, with 12 bases identical to TRBD1. Germline CDR1 KGHSH, CDR2 LQKENI. The CDR3 totals 15 residues. V trimming: 4 bases; J trimming: 6 bases; junction bases outside the gene matches: 6. CDR3 nucleotide sequence: TGTGCCAGCTCACTCCGGGACAGGGGGCGGAATGGCTACACCTTC. Its translation is CASSLRDRGRNGYTF. The whole variable domain, filled in from reference TRBV18 and TRBJ1-2, reads NAGVMQNPRHLVRRRGQEARLRCSPMKGHSHVYWYRQLPEEGLKFMVYLQKENIIDESGMPKERFSAEFPKEGPSILRIQQVVRGDSAAYFCASSLRDRGRNGYTFGSGTRLTVV.

V is TRBV7-9 and J is TRBJ2-5; tentatively, D is TRBD2 (5 bases). The CDR3 covers 14 residues. Trimming took off 4 bases at V and 3 bases at J, with 12 bases between the two ends. Looked up from germline, CDR1 is SEHNR and CDR2 is FQNEAQ (reference sequence). The CDR3, as DNA: TGTGCCAGCAGCTCTGGACTGGGAGAAGAGACCCAGTACTTC. Protein sequence: CASSSGLGEETQYF.

The chain employs TRBV6-4 and TRBJ2-7; tentatively, D is TRBD2 (5 bases). Trimming took 6 bases from V and 7 from J, leaving 16 bases between them. Germline lookup yields CDR1 MRHNA and CDR2 SNTAGT. The CDR3 length is 13 residues. Here the CDR3 reads CASSPGPSGEQYF. CDR3 DNA: TGTGCCAGCAGCCCAGGCCCCTCGGGGGAGCAGTACTTC.

This clone was counted once. CDR3 amino acids: CASSDGPEQFF. CDR3 nucleotide sequence: TGCGCCAGCAGTGATGGCCCTGAGCAGTTCTTC. The rearrangement joins TRBV5-1 to TRBJ2-1; D is unclear. V lost 5 bases and J lost 9, with 9 bases in between. The CDR3 runs to 11 residues. The V gene's germline CDR1 is SGHRS and CDR2 YFSETQ.

The rearrangement uses TRBV28 and TRBJ2-7, with D maybe TRBD1 (6 bases). Germline CDR1 is MDHEN and CDR2 is SYDVKM. Trimming shortened V by 7 bases and J by 0 bases, and 16 bases separated the two germline ends. The CDR3 runs to 15 residues. This CDR3 is CASIREDRSSYEQYF. The CDR3 coding sequence is TGTGCCAGCATCCGAGAGGACAGAAGCTCCTACGAGCAGTACTTC.

This chain joins TRBV5-1 and TRBJ2-7; D is possibly TRBD2 (6 bases). V was clipped by 3 bases and J by 3 bases, with 16 bases between them. Looked up from germline, CDR1 is SGHRS and CDR2 is YFSETQ. This CDR3 comprises 15 residues. The CDR3 here is CASSYFGEVDYEQYF. The CDR3, as DNA: TGCGCCAGCAGCTACTTCGGGGAGGTGGACTACGAGCAGTACTTC.